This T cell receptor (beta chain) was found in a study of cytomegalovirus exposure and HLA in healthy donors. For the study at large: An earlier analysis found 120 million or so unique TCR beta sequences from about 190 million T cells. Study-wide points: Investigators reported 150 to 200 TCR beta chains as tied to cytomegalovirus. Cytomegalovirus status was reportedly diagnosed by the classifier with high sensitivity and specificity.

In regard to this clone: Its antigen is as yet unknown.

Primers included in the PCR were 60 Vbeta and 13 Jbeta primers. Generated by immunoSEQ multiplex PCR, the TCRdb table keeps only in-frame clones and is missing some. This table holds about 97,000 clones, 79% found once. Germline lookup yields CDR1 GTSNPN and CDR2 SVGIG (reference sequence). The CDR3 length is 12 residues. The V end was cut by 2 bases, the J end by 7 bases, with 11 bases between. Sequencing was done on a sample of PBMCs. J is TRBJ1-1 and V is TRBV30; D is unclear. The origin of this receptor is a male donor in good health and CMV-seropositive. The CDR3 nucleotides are TGTGCCTGGAGTCCCGACACGTATGAAGCTTTCTTT. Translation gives CAWSPDTYEAFF.